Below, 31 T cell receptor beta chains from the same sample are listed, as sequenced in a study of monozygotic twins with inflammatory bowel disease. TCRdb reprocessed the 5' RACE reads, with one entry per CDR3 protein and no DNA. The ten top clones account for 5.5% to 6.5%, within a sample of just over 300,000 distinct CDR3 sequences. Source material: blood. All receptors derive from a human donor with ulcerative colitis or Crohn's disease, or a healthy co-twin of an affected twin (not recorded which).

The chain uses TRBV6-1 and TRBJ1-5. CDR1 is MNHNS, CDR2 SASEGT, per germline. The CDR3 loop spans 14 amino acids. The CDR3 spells CASSPINRNQPQHF.

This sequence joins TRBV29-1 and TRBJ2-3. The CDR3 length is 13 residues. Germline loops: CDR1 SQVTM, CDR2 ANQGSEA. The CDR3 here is CSVVGRAADTQYF.

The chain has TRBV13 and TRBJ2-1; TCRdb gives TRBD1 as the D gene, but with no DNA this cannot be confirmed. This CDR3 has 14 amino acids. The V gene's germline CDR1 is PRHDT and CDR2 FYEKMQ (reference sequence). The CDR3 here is CASSRRDRGNEQFF.

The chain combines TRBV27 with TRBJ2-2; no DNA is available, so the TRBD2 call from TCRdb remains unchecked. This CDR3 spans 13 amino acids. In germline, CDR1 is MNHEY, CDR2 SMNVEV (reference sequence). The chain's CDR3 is CASSSGLSGELFF.

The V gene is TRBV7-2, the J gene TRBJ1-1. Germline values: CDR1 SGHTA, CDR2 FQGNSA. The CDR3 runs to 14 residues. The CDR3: CASSLVVRNTEAFF. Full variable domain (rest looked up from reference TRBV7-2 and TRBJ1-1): GAGVSQSPSNKVTEKGKDVELRCDPISGHTALYWYRQSLGQGLEFLIYFQGNSAPDKSGLPSDRFSAERTGGSVSTLTIQRTQQEDSAVYLCASSLVVRNTEAFFGQGTRLTVV.

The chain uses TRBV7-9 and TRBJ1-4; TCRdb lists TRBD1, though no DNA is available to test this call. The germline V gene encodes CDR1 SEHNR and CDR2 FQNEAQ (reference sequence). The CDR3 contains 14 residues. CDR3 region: CASSSRALSEKLFF.

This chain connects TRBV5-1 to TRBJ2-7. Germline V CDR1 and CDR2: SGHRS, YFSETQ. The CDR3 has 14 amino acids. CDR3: CASSLAIDLYEQYF.

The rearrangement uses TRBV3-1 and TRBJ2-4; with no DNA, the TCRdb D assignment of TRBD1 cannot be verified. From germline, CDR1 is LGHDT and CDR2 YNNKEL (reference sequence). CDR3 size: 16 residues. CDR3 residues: CASSPPERRGKNIQYF.

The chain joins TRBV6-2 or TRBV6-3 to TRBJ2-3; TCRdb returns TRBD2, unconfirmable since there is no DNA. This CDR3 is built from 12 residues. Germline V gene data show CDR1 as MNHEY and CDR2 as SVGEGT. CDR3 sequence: CASSWRTPPPYF.

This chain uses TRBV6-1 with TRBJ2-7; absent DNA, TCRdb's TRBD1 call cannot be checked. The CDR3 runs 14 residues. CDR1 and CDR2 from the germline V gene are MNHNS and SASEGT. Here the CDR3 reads CACRQGPPSYEQYF.

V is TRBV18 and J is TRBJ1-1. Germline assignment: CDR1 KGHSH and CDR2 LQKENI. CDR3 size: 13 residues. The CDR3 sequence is CASRRDRNDEAFF.

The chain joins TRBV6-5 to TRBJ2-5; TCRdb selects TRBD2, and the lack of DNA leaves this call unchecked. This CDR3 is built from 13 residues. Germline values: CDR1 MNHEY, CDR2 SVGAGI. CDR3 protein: CATQASGGETQYF.

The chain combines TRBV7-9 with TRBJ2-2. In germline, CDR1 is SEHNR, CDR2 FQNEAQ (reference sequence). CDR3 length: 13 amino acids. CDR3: CASSASNTGELFF.

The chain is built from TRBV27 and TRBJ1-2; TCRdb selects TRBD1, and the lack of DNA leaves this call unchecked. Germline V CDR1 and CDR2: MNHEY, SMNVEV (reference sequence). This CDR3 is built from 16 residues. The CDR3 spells CASSSLTGTPNYGYTF.

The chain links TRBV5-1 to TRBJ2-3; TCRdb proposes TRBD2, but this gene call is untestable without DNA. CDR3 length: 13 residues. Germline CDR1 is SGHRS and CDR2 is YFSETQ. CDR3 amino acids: CASTASGPDTQYF.

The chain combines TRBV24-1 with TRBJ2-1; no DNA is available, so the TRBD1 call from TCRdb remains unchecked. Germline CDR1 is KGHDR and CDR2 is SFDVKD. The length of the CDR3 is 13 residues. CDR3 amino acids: CATDREENNEQFF.

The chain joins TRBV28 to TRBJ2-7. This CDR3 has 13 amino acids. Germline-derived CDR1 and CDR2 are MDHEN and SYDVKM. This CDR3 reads CASSFANSYEQYF. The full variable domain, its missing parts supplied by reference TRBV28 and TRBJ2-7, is DVKVTQSSRYLVKRTGEKVFLECVQDMDHENMFWYRQDPGLGLRLIYFSYDVKMKEKGDIPEGYSVSREKKERFSLILESASTNQTSMYLCASSFANSYEQYFGPGTRLTVT.

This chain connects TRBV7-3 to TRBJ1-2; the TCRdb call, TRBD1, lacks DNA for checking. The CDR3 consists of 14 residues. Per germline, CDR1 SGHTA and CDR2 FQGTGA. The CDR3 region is CASSLNQGNYGYTF. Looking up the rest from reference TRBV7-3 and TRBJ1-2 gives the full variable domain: GAGVSQTPSNKVTEKGKYVELRCDPISGHTALYWYRQSLGQGPEFLIYFQGTGAADDSGLPNDRFFAVRPEGSVSTLKIQRTERGDSAVYLCASSLNQGNYGYTFGSGTRLTVV.

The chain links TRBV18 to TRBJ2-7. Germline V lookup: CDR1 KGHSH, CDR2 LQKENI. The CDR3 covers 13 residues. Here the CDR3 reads CASSPQVNYEQYF.

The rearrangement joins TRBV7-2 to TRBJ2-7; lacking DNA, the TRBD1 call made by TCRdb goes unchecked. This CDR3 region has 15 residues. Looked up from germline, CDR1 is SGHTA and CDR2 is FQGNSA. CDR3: CASSPRVAGSYEQYF.

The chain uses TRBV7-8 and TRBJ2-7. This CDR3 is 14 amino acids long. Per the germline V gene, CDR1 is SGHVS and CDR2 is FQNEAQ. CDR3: CASSFLGESYEQYF.

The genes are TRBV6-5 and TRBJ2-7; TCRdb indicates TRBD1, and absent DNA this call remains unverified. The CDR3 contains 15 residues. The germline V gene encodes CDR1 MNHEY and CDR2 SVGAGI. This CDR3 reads CASSYSIGGADEQYF.

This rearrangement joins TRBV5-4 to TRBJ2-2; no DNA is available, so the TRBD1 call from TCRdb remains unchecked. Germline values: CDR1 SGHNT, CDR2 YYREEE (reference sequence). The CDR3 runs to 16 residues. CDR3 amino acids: CASSFGLRGNTGELFF. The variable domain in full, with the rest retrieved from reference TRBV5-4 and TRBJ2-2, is ETGVTQSPTHLIKTRGQQVTLRCSSQSGHNTVSWYQQALGQGPQFIFQYYREEENGRGNFPPRFSGLQFPNYSSELNVNALELDDSALYLCASSFGLRGNTGELFFGEGSRLTVL.

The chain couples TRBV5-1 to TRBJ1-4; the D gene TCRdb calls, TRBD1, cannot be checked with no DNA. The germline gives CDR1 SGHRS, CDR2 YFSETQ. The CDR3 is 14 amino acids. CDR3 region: CASGATGNNEKLFF.

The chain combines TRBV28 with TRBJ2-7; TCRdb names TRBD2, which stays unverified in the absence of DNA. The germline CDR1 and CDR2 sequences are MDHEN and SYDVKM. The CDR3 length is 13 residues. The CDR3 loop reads CASSLAGRDEQYF. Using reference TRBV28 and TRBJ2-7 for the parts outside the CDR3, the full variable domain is DVKVTQSSRYLVKRTGEKVFLECVQDMDHENMFWYRQDPGLGLRLIYFSYDVKMKEKGDIPEGYSVSREKKERFSLILESASTNQTSMYLCASSLAGRDEQYFGPGTRLTVT.

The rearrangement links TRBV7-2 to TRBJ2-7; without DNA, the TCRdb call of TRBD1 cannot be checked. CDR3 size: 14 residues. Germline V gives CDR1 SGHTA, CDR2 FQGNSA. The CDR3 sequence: CASRHRGRNLEQYF. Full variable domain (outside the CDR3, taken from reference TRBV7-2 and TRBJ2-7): GAGVSQSPSNKVTEKGKDVELRCDPISGHTALYWYRQSLGQGLEFLIYFQGNSAPDKSGLPSDRFSAERTGGSVSTLTIQRTQQEDSAVYLCASRHRGRNLEQYFGPGTRLTVT.

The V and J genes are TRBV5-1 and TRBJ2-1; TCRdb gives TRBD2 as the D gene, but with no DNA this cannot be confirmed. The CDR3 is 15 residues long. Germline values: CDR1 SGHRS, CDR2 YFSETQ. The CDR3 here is CASSRASGTYNEQFF.

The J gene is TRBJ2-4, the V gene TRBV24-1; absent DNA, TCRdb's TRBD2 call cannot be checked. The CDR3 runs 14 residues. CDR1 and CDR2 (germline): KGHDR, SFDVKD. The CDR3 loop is CATSERGYGNIQYF.

The CDR3 here is CASSSTYVGTQYF. This chain joins TRBV28 and TRBJ2-5. In germline, CDR1 is MDHEN, CDR2 SYDVKM. The CDR3 loop spans 13 amino acids.

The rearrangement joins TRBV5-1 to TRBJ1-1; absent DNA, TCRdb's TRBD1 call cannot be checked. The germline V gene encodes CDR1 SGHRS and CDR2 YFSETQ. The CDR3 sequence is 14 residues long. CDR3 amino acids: CASSHSGQLPEAFF.

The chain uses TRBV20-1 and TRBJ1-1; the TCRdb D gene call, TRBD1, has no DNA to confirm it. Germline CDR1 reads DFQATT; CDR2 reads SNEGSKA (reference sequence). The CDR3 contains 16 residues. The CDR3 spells CSARDPQGRGNSEAFF.